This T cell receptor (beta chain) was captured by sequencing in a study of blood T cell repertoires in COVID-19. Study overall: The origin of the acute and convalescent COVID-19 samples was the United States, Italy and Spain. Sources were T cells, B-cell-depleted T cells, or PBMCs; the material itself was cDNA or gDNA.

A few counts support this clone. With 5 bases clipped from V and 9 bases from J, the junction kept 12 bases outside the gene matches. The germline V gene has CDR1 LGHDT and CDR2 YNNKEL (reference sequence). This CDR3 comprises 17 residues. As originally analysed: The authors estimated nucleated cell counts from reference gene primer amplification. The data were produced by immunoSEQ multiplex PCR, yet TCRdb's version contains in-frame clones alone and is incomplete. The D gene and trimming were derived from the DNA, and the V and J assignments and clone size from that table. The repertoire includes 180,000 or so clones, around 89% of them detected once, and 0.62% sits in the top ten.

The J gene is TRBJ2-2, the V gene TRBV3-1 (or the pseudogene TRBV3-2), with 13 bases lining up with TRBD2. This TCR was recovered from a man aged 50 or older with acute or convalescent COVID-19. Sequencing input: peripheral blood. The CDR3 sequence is CASSGFSGLAGDRELFF. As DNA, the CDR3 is TGTGCCAGCAGCGGTTTTTCCGGACTAGCGGGGGACCGGGAGCTGTTTTTT.